The 7 T cell receptor beta chains reported below all come from one sample, sequenced in a study of T cells in Graves' hyperthyroidism and ophthalmopathy. It was RNA transcripts that yielded the amplified TCR beta CDR3 regions. In the first-round RT-PCR of the TCR CDR3, the HTBI primer set was used. TCRdb independently ran MiXCR on the multiplex PCR reads; one entry per CDR3 protein. The sample lists some 180,000 distinct CDR3 sequences; approximately 15% were seen once. The material sequenced was blood. These receptors all stem from a woman aged 50 to 65 with Graves' hyperthyroidism.

This rearrangement joins TRBV7-9 to TRBJ2-7; 8 bases are a match to TRBD1. The CDR3 runs to 15 residues. Germline V CDR1 and CDR2: SEHNR, FQNEAQ (reference sequence). V lost 3 bases, J lost 3 bases, and 7 bases stayed unmatched. The CDR3 region is CASSFPGQDFYEQYF. DNA for the CDR3: TGTGCCAGCAGCTTCCCGGGACAGGATTTCTACGAGCAGTACTTC.

This clonotype occurred many times. The rearrangement uses TRBV5-1 and TRBJ1-6, with 8 bases that match TRBD1. Germline V gene sequence: CDR1 SGHRS, CDR2 YFSETQ. There are 18 residues in the CDR3. Losses at the gene ends were 0 bases for V and 0 bases for J; bases not matched to a gene: 5. The CDR3 sequence: CASSLGQGYRSYNSPLHF. In DNA form, the CDR3 reads TGCGCCAGCAGCTTGGGACAGGGGTATCGCTCCTATAATTCACCCCTCCACTTT. The complete variable domain, with remaining parts taken from reference TRBV5-1 and TRBJ1-6, reads KAGVTQTPRYLIKTRGQQVTLSCSPISGHRSVSWYQQTPGQGLQFLFEYFSETQRNKGNFPGRFSGRQFSNSRSEMNVSTLELGDSALYLCASSLGQGYRSYNSPLHFGNGTRLTVT.

With respect to this clonotype: The junction differs from germline at one of its ends, possibly a read error. The chain couples TRBV2 to TRBJ1-1; D may be TRBD1 (6 bases). This CDR3 comprises 14 residues. Germline V gene lookup returns CDR1 SNHLY and CDR2 FYNNEI. CDR3 protein: CASSQQGAGTEASF. The CDR3 region has the DNA TGTGCCAGCAGTCAACAGGGCGCGGGCACCGAAGCTTCCTTT.

This clonotype has at least ten counts. V usage is TRBV6-1 and J usage is TRBJ1-3, with unresolved D. This CDR3 region has 18 residues. Trimming cost V 7 bases and J 0 bases, with 22 bases left between them. The germline gives CDR1 MNHNS, CDR2 SASEGT. The CDR3 DNA is TGTGCCAGCAATGCCCACGAACTGGGCAGCAGCTCTGGAAACACCATATATTTT. It translates to CASNAHELGSSSGNTIYF.

This clonotype was detected ten times or more. This chain uses TRBV18 with TRBJ1-2; D gene ambiguous. V dropped 3 bases and J dropped 8 bases, with 13 bases sitting between them. Germline CDR1 reads KGHSH; CDR2 reads LQKENI. This CDR3 region has 13 residues. CDR3 residues: CASSPRAMGGYTF. Written as DNA, the CDR3 is TGTGCCAGCTCACCCCGGGCCATGGGCGGCTACACCTTC.

The chain is built from TRBV4-1 and TRBJ1-1; D is undetermined. This CDR3 is 13 amino acids long. Germline CDR1 is MGHRA and CDR2 is YSYEKL. Trimming removed 3 bases from V and 0 bases from J, with 5 bases in between. This CDR3 is CASSHPVNTEAFF. The CDR3 DNA follows: TGCGCCAGCAGCCATCCAGTGAACACTGAAGCTTTCTTT.

The gene calls are TRBV5-1 and TRBJ1-5, with TRBD1 matching over 7 bases. Germline V gene lookup returns CDR1 SGHRS and CDR2 YFSETQ. This CDR3 comprises 15 residues. Trimming removed 5 bases from V and 6 bases from J; junction bases left unmatched: 11. CDR3 bases: TGCGCCAGCAGACCCAAGACAGGGCTGGGTCAGCCCCAGCATTTT. Its protein is CASRPKTGLGQPQHF.